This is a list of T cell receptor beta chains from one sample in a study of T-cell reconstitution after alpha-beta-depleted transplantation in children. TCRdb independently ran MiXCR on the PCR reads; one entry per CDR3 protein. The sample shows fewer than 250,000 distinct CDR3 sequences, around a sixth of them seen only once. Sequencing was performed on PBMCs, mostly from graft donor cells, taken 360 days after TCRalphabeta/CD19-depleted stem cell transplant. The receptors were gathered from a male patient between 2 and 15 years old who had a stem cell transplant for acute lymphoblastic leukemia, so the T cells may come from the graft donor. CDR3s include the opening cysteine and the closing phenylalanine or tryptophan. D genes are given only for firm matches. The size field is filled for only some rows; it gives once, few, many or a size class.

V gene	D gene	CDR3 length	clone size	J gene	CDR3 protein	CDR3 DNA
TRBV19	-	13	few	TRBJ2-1	CASSMFPNNEQFF	TGTGCCAGTAGTATGTTCCCGAACAATGAGCAGTTCTTC
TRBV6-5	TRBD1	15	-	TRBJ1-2	CASSYHGTDPFGYTF	TGTGCCAGCAGTTACCACGGGACAGACCCCTTTGGCTACACCTTC
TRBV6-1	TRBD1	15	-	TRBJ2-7	CASSPDRVGSYEQYF	TGTGCCAGCAGTCCTGACAGGGTAGGGTCCTACGAGCAGTACTTC
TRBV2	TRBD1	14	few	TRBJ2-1	CASVSQGVYNEQFF	TGTGCCAGCGTAAGCCAGGGGGTCTACAATGAGCAGTTCTTC
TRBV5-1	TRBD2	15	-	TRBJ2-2	CASSLGGAFTGELFF	TGCGCCAGCAGCCTGGGAGGGGCGTTTACCGGGGAGCTGTTTTTT
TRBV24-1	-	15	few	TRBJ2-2	CATRSGNLGTGELFF	TGTGCCACCAGGTCGGGCAACCTAGGCACCGGGGAGCTGTTTTTT
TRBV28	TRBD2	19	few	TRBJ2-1	CASRDTGLVTYPAYNEQFF	TGTGCCAGCAGGGATACGGGACTAGTCACCTATCCAGCCTACAATGAGCAGTTCTTC
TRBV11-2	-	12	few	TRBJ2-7	CASSLDRAQQYF	TGTGCCAGCAGCTTAGACAGGGCCCAGCAGTACTTC
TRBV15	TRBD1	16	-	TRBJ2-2	CATSRGQQGDTGELFF	TGTGCCACCAGCAGAGGCCAACAGGGGGACACCGGGGAGCTGTTTTTT
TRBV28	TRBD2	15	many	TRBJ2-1	CASSLGTRSYNEQFF	TGTGCCAGCAGTTTAGGGACTAGGAGCTACAATGAGCAGTTCTTC
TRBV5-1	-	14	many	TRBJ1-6	CASTPGVGDSPLHF	TGCGCCAGCACCCCGGGAGTTGGAGATTCACCCCTCCACTTT
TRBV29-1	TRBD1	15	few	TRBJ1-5	CSVATGDGGNQPQHF	TGCAGCGTTGCGACAGGGGATGGTGGCAATCAGCCCCAGCATTTT
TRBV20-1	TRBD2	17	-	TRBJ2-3	CSAGGLAGGTSTDTQYF	TGCAGTGCTGGCGGACTAGCGGGGGGGACGAGCACAGATACGCAGTATTTT
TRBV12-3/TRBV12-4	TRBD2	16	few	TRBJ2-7	CASSRPGLAGIYEQYF	TGTGCCAGCAGTCGACCGGGACTAGCGGGTATCTACGAGCAGTACTTC
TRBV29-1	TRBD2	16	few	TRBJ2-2	CSVGERGGTSTGELFF	TGCAGCGTTGGGGAACGGGGGGGGACTTCCACCGGGGAGCTGTTTTTT
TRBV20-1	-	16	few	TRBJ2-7	CSARALRVTLSYEQYF	TGCAGTGCTAGAGCCCTAAGGGTAACCCTCTCCTACGAGCAGTACTTC
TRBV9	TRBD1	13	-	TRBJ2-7	CASSPGTGVKQYF	TGTGCCAGCAGCCCCGGGACAGGGGTCAAGCAGTACTTC
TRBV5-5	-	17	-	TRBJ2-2	CASSPYLWTTDTGELFF	TGTGCCAGCAGCCCCTATCTCTGGACAACAGACACCGGGGAGCTGTTTTTT
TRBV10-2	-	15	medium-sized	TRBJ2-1	CASSHLSAPHNEQFF	TGCGCCAGCAGTCACTTAAGCGCCCCCCACAATGAGCAGTTCTTC
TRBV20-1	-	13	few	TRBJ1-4	CSARSRAVEKLFF	TGCAGTGCTAGGTCCAGGGCGGTTGAAAAACTGTTTTTT
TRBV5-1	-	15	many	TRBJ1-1	CASSLGYWGNTEAFF	TGCGCCAGCAGCTTGGGTTATTGGGGAAACACTGAAGCTTTCTTT
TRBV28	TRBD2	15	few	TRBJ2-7	CASSFGSGATYEQYF	TGTGCCAGCAGTTTTGGTAGCGGGGCAACCTACGAGCAGTACTTC
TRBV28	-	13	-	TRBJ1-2	CASSPRPGYGYTF	TGTGCCAGCAGTCCTCGTCCAGGGTATGGCTACACCTTC
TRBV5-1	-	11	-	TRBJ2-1	CASSGRSEQFF	TGCGCCAGCAGCGGGAGAAGTGAGCAGTTCTTC
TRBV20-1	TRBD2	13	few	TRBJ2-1	CSGKRGPHNEQFF	TGCAGTGGGAAGCGGGGGCCGCACAATGAGCAGTTCTTC
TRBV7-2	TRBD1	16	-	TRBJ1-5	CASSPGQGEGYQPQHF	TGTGCCAGCAGCCCGGGACAGGGAGAGGGCTATCAGCCCCAGCATTTT
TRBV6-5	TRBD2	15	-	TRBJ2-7	CASSYGRERSYEQYF	TGTGCCAGCAGTTACGGGAGGGAAAGGTCCTACGAGCAGTACTTC
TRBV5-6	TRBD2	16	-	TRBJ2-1	CASSRISGGANNEQFF	TGTGCCAGCAGCCGGATTAGCGGGGGGGCGAACAATGAGCAGTTCTTC
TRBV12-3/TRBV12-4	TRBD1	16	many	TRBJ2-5	CASSSPRTGGGETQYF	TGTGCCAGCAGTTCCCCACGGACAGGGGGTGGAGAGACCCAGTACTTC
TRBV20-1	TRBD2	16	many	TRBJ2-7	CSARDKRLTSVGEQYF	TGCAGTGCTAGAGATAAGCGGCTGACTAGCGTGGGCGAGCAGTACTTC
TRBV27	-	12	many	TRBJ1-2	CASSLGGAGYTF	TGTGCCAGCAGTTTGGGTGGGGCTGGCTACACCTTC
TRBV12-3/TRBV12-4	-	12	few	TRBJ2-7	CACDWRLDEQYF	TGTGCCTGCGATTGGCGCTTGGACGAGCAGTACTTC
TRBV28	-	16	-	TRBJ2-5	CASSSWGFRGNATQYF	TGTGCCAGCAGTTCTTGGGGATTCCGGGGGAATGCGACCCAGTACTTC
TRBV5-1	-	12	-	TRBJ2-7	CASRGDPYEQYF	TGCGCCAGCCGAGGGGACCCCTACGAGCAGTACTTC
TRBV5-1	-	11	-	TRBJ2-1	CASSLEGWQFF	TGCGCCAGCAGCTTGGAAGGTTGGCAGTTCTTC
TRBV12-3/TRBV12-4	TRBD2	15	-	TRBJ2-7	CASSLAGVVGYEQYF	TGTGCCAGCAGTCTAGCGGGAGTGGTAGGATACGAGCAGTACTTC
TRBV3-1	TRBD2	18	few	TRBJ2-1	CASSQGWGLPSSYNEQFF	TGTGCCAGCAGCCAAGGATGGGGACTACCTAGCTCCTACAATGAGCAGTTCTTC
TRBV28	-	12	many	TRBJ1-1	CASSLRGGRAFF	TGTGCCAGCAGTTTACGAGGCGGCAGAGCTTTCTTT
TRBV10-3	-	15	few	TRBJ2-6	CAISGGDSGANVLTF	TGTGCCATCAGTGGTGGCGACTCTGGGGCCAACGTCCTGACTTTC
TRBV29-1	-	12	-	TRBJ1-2	CSVTGRRGGYTF	TGCAGCGTTACAGGGAGGAGGGGTGGCTACACCTTC
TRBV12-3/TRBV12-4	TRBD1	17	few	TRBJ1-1	CASNLHLSAQGKTEAFF	TGTGCCAGCAATCTTCATTTATCGGCACAGGGGAAAACTGAAGCTTTCTTT
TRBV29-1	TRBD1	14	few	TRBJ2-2	CSVLKGQGIGELFF	TGCAGCGTTTTAAAGGGACAGGGCATCGGGGAGCTGTTTTTT